This TCR beta chain is from a study of blood T cell repertoires in COVID-19. Overall study context: Both acute and convalescent COVID-19 samples were obtained from the United States, Italy and Spain. From T cells, B-cell-depleted T cells, or PBMCs came the material, which was cDNA or gDNA.

V was pared by 3 bases and J by 6 bases, with 9 bases between. CDR1 and CDR2 (germline): MDHEN, SYDVKM. The CDR3 spans 13 residues. Authors' analysis steps: Reference gene primer amplification yielded estimated nucleated cell counts. Sequencing was performed with immunoSEQ multiplex PCR; in TCRdb, only in-frame clones are kept and a portion is missing. V, J and clone size are those of that table, while D and trimming were read from the DNA. The sample includes 250,000 or so clones, roughly 88% seen only once; the top ten take just under 0.8%. The genes are TRBV28 and TRBJ1-5; no clear D. Sequenced: peripheral blood. The clonotype originates from a woman in her 30s with acute or convalescent COVID-19. Here the CDR3 reads CASSFEGTQPQHF. As DNA, the CDR3 is TGTGCCAGCAGTTTCGAGGGCACTCAGCCCCAGCATTTT.